These T cell receptor beta chains were read from a single sample in a study of T cell responses to AZD1222 COVID-19 vaccine. Sequenced by immunoSEQ multiplex PCR; TCRdb stores in-frame clones only, minus some. The sample contains approximately 140,000 clones, 92% of which appear only once. The source was peripheral blood, collected on day 0 of AZD1222 vaccination. All receptors derive from an adult in good health. The CDR3 runs from the conserved cysteine through the conserved F or W. The D gene is left open where the match is weak. A clone size is listed for some rows: how often the clone was seen (once, few, many), or a class if it is expanded.

D gene: TRBD1; J gene: TRBJ2-1; V gene: TRBV10-3; clone size: -; CDR3 protein: CAISESGGTGALNEQFF; CDR3 DNA: TGTGCCATCAGTGAGTCGGGAGGGACAGGGGCTCTAAATGAGCAGTTCTTC
D gene: -; J gene: TRBJ1-4; V gene: TRBV13; clone size: -; CDR3 protein: CASSLGPPGLKEKLFF; CDR3 DNA: TGTGCCAGCAGCTTAGGGCCCCCGGGGCTTAAGGAAAAACTGTTTTTT
D gene: -; J gene: TRBJ1-1; V gene: TRBV5-1; clone size: -; CDR3 protein: CASSLPPRPLGDKQKKLTEAFF; CDR3 DNA: TGCGCCAGCAGCTTGCCGCCCCGTCCTCTGGGGGACAAACAAAAAAAGCTCACTGAAGCTTTCTTT
D gene: -; J gene: TRBJ1-5; V gene: TRBV2; clone size: -; CDR3 protein: CASSEVAYGNQPQHF; CDR3 DNA: TGTGCCAGCAGTGAAGTCGCGTATGGCAATCAGCCCCAGCATTTT
D gene: TRBD1; J gene: TRBJ1-6; V gene: TRBV30; clone size: -; CDR3 protein: CAWAPGQGTSPLHF; CDR3 DNA: TGTGCCTGGGCGCCGGGACAGGGGACCTCACCCCTCCACTTT
D gene: -; J gene: TRBJ1-4; V gene: TRBV28; clone size: -; CDR3 protein: CASSEWTAFNEKLFF; CDR3 DNA: TGTGCCAGCAGTGAATGGACAGCTTTTAATGAAAAACTGTTTTTT
D gene: -; J gene: TRBJ1-3; V gene: TRBV3-1/TRBV3-2; clone size: -; CDR3 protein: CASSQELYRTNSGNTIYF; CDR3 DNA: TGTGCCAGCAGCCAAGAGTTGTACCGAACGAACTCTGGAAACACCATATATTTT
D gene: -; J gene: TRBJ2-7; V gene: TRBV7-6; clone size: -; CDR3 protein: CASSPVPGTGTGEDEQYF; CDR3 DNA: TGTGCCAGCAGCCCCGTTCCGGGGACCGGGACCGGGGAGGACGAGCAGTACTTC
D gene: -; J gene: TRBJ1-6; V gene: TRBV12-3/TRBV12-4; clone size: -; CDR3 protein: CASRTDYSPLHF; CDR3 DNA: TGTGCCAGCAGGACAGACTATTCACCCCTCCACTTT
D gene: -; J gene: TRBJ1-1; V gene: TRBV10-1; clone size: -; CDR3 protein: CASSESTGNTEAFF; CDR3 DNA: TGCGCCAGCAGTGAGTCGACAGGGAACACTGAAGCTTTCTTT
D gene: -; J gene: TRBJ2-1; V gene: TRBV5-1; clone size: -; CDR3 protein: CASSLSGQEHNEQFF; CDR3 DNA: TGCGCCAGCAGCTTGAGTGGGCAGGAACACAATGAGCAGTTCTTC
D gene: TRBD1; J gene: TRBJ1-2; V gene: TRBV14; clone size: -; CDR3 protein: CASSAVGTVVYGYTF; CDR3 DNA: TGTGCCAGTTCGGCCGTCGGGACAGTCGTCTATGGCTACACCTTC
D gene: -; J gene: TRBJ1-1; V gene: TRBV6-2/TRBV6-3; clone size: -; CDR3 protein: CASSFKKNTEAFF; CDR3 DNA: TGTGCCAGCAGCTTTAAAAAGAACACTGAAGCTTTCTTT
D gene: -; J gene: TRBJ1-2; V gene: TRBV30; clone size: -; CDR3 protein: CAWSAEDRGYGYTF; CDR3 DNA: TGTGCCTGGAGTGCAGAGGATAGAGGCTATGGCTACACCTTC
D gene: -; J gene: TRBJ2-1; V gene: TRBV11-1; clone size: -; CDR3 protein: CASSERVLEQFF; CDR3 DNA: TGTGCCAGCAGCGAGAGGGTCCTGGAGCAGTTCTTC
D gene: TRBD1; J gene: TRBJ1-5; V gene: TRBV4-3; clone size: -; CDR3 protein: CASSQRTGNNQPQHF; CDR3 DNA: TGCGCCAGCAGCCAACGGACAGGGAACAATCAGCCCCAGCATTTT
D gene: -; J gene: TRBJ1-1; V gene: TRBV10-1; clone size: -; CDR3 protein: CASNLTVTMNTEAFF; CDR3 DNA: TGCGCCAGCAACCTGACAGTGACTATGAACACTGAAGCTTTCTTT
D gene: -; J gene: TRBJ2-3; V gene: TRBV7-3; clone size: once; CDR3 protein: CASSSVAPPDTQYF; CDR3 DNA: TGTGCCAGCAGCTCCGTTGCTCCGCCAGATACGCAGTATTTT
D gene: TRBD1; J gene: TRBJ2-5; V gene: TRBV30; clone size: -; CDR3 protein: CAWSGTGGPWQETQYF; CDR3 DNA: TGTGCCTGGAGTGGAACAGGGGGCCCGTGGCAAGAGACCCAGTACTTC
D gene: -; J gene: TRBJ1-5; V gene: TRBV28; clone size: -; CDR3 protein: CASNSNQPQHF; CDR3 DNA: TGTGCCAGCAACAGCAATCAGCCCCAGCATTTT
D gene: -; J gene: TRBJ1-3; V gene: TRBV15; clone size: -; CDR3 protein: CATSRDPGNTIYF; CDR3 DNA: TGTGCCACCAGCAGAGATCCTGGAAACACCATATATTTT
D gene: -; J gene: TRBJ2-1; V gene: TRBV5-4; clone size: -; CDR3 protein: CASSPRWDYNEQFF; CDR3 DNA: TGTGCCAGCAGCCCCCGATGGGATTACAATGAGCAGTTCTTC
D gene: -; J gene: TRBJ2-3; V gene: TRBV4-1; clone size: once; CDR3 protein: CASSQEARGTDTQYF; CDR3 DNA: TGCGCCAGCAGCCAAGAAGCCCGGGGGACAGATACGCAGTATTTT
D gene: TRBD1; J gene: TRBJ2-7; V gene: TRBV28; clone size: -; CDR3 protein: CASTETGDLYEQYF; CDR3 DNA: TGTGCCAGCACCGAGACAGGGGACCTCTACGAGCAGTACTTC
D gene: -; J gene: TRBJ1-4; V gene: TRBV27; clone size: few; CDR3 protein: CASRDRRGREKLFF; CDR3 DNA: TGTGCCAGCAGGGACCGCAGGGGACGAGAAAAACTGTTTTTT
D gene: -; J gene: TRBJ2-1; V gene: TRBV6-1; clone size: -; CDR3 protein: CASSGRLGATYNEQFF; CDR3 DNA: TGTGCCAGCAGTGGTCGGTTGGGCGCAACCTACAATGAGCAGTTCTTC
D gene: -; J gene: TRBJ1-3; V gene: TRBV3-1/TRBV3-2; clone size: -; CDR3 protein: CASSHTGPRSGNTIYF; CDR3 DNA: TGTGCCAGCAGCCATACAGGGCCCCGATCTGGAAACACCATATATTTT
D gene: TRBD1; J gene: TRBJ1-5; V gene: TRBV7-8; clone size: few; CDR3 protein: CASSLATIPGTGGENQPQHF; CDR3 DNA: TGTGCCAGCAGCTTAGCGACGATACCAGGGACAGGGGGCGAAAATCAGCCCCAGCATTTT
D gene: -; J gene: TRBJ1-5; V gene: TRBV4-2; clone size: -; CDR3 protein: CASSQDYSNQPQHF; CDR3 DNA: TGTGCCAGCAGCCAAGATTATAGCAATCAGCCCCAGCATTTT
D gene: TRBD2; J gene: TRBJ2-3; V gene: TRBV4-1; clone size: -; CDR3 protein: CASSQRLAATDTQYF; CDR3 DNA: TGCGCCAGCAGCCAAAGACTAGCGGCCACAGATACGCAGTATTTT
D gene: -; J gene: TRBJ1-3; V gene: TRBV21-1; clone size: -; CDR3 protein: CASSPRGDLGNTIYF; CDR3 DNA: TGTGCCAGCAGTCCCCGGGGGGATCTTGGAAACACCATATATTTT